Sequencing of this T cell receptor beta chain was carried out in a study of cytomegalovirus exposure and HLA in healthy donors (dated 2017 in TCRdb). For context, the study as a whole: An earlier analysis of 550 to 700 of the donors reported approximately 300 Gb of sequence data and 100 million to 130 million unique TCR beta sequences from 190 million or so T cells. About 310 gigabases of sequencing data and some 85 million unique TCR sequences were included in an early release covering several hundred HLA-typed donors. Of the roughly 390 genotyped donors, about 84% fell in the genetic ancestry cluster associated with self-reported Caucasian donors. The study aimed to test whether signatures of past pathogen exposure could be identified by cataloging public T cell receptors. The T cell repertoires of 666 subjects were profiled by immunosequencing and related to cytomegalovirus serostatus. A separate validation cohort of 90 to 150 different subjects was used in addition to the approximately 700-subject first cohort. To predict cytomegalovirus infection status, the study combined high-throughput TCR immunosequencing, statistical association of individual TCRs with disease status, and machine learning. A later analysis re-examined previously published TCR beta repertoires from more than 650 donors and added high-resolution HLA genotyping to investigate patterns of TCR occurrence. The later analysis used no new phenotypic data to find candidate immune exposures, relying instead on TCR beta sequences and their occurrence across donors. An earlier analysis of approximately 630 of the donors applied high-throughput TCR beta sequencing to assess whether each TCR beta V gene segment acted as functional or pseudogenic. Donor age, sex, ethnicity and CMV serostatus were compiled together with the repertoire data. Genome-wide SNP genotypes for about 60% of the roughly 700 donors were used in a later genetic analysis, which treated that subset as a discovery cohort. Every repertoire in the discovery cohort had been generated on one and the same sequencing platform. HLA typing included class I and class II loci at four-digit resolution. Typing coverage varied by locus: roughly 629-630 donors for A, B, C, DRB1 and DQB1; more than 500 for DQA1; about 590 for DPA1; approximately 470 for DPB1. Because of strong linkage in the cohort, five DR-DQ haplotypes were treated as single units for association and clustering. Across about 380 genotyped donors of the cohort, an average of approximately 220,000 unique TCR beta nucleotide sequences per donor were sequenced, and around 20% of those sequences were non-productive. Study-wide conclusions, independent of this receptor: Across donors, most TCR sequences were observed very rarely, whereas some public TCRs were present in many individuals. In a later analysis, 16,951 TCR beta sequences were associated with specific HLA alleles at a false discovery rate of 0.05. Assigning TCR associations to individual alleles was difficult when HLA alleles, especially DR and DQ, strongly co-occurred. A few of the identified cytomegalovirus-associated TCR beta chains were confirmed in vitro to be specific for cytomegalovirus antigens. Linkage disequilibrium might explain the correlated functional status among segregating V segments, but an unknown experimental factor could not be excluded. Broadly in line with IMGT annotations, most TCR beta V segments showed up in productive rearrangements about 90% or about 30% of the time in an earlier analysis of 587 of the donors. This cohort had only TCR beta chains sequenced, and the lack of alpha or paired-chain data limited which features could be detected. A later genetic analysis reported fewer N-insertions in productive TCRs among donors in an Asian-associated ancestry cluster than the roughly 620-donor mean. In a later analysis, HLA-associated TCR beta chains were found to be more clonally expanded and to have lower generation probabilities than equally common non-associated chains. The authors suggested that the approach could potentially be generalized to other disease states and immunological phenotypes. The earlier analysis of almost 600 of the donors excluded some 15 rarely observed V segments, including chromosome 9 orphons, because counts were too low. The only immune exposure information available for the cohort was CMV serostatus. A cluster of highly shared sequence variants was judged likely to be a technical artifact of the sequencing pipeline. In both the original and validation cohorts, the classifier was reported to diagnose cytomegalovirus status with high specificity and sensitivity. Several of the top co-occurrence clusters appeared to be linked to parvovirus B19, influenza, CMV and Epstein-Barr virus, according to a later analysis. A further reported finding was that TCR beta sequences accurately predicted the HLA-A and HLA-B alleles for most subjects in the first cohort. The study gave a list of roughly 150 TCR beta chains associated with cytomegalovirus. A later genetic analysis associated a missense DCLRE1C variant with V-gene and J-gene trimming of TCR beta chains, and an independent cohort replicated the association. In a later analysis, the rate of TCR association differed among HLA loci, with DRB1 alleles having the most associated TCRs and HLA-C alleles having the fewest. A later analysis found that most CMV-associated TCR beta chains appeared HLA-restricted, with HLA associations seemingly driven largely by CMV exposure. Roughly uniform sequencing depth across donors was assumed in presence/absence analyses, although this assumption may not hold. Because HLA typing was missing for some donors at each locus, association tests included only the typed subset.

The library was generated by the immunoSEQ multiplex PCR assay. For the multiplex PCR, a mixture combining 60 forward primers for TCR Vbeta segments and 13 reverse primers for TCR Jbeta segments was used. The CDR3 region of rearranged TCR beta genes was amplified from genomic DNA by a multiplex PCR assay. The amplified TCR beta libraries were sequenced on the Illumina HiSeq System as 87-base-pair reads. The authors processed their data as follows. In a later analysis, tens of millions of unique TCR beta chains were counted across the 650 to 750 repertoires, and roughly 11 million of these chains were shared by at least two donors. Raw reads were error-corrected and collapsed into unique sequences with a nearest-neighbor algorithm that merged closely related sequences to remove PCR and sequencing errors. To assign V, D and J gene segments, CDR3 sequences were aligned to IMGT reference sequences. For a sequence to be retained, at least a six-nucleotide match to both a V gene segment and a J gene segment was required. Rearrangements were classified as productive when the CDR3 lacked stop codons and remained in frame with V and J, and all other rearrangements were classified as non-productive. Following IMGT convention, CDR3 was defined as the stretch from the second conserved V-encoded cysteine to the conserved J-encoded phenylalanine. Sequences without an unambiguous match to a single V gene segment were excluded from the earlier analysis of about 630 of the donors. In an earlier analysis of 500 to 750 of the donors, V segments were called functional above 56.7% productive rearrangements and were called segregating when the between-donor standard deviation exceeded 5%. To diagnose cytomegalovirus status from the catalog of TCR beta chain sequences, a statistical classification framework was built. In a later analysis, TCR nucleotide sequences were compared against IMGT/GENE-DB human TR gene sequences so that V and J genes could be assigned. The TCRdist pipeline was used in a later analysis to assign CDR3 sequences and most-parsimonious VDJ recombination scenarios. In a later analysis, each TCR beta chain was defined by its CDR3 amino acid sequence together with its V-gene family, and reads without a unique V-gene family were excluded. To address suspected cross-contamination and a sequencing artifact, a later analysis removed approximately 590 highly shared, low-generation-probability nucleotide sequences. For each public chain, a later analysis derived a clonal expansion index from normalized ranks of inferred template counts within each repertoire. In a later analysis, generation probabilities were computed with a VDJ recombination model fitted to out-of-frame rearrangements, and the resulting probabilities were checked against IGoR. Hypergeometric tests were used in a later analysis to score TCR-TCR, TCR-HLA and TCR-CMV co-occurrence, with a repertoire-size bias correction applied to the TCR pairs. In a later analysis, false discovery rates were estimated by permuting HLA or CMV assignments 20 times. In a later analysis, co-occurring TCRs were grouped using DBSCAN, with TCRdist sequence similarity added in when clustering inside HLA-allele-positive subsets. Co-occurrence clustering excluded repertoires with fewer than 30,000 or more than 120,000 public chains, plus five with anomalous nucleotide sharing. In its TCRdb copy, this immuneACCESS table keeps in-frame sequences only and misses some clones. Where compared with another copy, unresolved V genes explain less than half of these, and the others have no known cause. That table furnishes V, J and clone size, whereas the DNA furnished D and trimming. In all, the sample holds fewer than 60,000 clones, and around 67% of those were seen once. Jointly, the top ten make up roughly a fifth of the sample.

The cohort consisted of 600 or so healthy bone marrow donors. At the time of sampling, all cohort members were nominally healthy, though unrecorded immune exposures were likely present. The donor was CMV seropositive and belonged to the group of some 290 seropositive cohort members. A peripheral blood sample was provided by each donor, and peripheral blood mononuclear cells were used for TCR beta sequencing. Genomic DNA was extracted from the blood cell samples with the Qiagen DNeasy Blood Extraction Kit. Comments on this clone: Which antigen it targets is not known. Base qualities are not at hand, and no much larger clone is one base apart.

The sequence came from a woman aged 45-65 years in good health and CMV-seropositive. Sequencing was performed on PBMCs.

The CDR3 in this case is CASTGSSRYGYTF. The nucleotide sequence is TGTGCCAGTACAGGGTCGTCTCGGTATGGCTACACCTTC. The chain joins TRBV2 to TRBJ1-2; the D segment could be TRBD1, given 6 matching bases. V and J are truncated by 9 bases and 5 bases respectively, leaving an intervening sequence of 16 bases. The CDR3 runs 13 residues from the cysteine to the phenylalanine. Kept here is only the CDR3 DNA, which spans 39 bases and is read in frame from base 1. The germline V gene sets CDR1 to SNHLY and CDR2 to FYNNEI.